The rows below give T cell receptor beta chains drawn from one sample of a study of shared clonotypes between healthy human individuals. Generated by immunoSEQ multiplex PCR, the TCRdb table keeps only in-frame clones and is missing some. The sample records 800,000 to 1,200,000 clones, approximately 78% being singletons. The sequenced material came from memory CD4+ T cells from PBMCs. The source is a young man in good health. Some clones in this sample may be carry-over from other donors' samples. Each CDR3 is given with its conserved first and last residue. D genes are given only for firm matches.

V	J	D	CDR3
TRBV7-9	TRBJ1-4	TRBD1	CASSLDGTVGNEKLFF
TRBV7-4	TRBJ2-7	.	CASSLYGVRLVSYEQYF
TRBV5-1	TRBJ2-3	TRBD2	CASSPPGSTSVPNTQYF
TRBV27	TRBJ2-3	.	CASRRAGARDTQYF
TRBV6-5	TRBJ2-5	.	CASRLQETQYF
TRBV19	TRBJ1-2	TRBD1	CASSLRTGAHYGYTF
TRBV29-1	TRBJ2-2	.	CSVAGTGELFF
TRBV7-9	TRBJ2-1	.	CASSLYSSVPYNEQFF
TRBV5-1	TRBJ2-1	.	CASSSGGVSYNEQFF
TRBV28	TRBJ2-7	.	CATLVRGARRGAQYF
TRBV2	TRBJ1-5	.	CASSLDGNQPQHF
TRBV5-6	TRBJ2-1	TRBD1	CASSSTLDRGINEQFF
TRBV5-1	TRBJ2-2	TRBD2	CASSPPGEGGELFF
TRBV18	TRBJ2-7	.	CASSPPGQPYEQYF
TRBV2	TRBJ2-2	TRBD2	CASSTPSGENTGELFF
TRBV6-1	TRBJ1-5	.	CASSEGGHNQPQHF
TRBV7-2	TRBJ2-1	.	CASSLRSNSYNEQFF
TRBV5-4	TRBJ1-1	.	CASSQRRAGRGTEAFF
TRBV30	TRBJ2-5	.	CAWSPGSQETQYF
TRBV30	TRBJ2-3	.	CAWSVGLNTDTQYF
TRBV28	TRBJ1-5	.	CASSLQGLSNQPQHF
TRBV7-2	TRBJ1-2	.	CASSLGRNYGYTF
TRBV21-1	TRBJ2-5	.	CASGRSQETQYF
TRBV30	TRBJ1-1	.	CAWSVPSPSGNTEAFF